These 21 T cell receptor beta chains were sequenced from one sample in a study of OX40 agonist ivuxolimab in advanced cancers. The table came from immunoSEQ multiplex PCR; TCRdb's copy has only in-frame clones and leaves some out. The sample contains roughly 120,000 clones, around 90% of which appear only once. The sample consisted of CD4+ or CD8+ T cells sorted from blood, taken in a trial of the OX40 agonist ivuxolimab. The source is an adult with an advanced solid tumor such as melanoma, head and neck, liver or kidney cancer.

This chain links TRBV9 with TRBJ2-7; perhaps TRBD1 as D (5 bases). Trimming took 4 bases from V and 4 from J, leaving 18 bases between them. Germline V gene data show CDR1 as SGDLS and CDR2 as YYNGEE. This CDR3 contains 15 residues. As DNA, the CDR3 is TGTGCCAGCAGCTACCGGCAGGGTCTTCCTTACGAGCAGTACTTC. Translated: CASSYRQGLPYEQYF.

The chain uses TRBV27 and TRBJ2-3, with 8 bases matching TRBD1. Losses at the gene ends were 5 bases for V and 1 base for J; bases not matched to a gene: 8. In germline, CDR1 is MNHEY, CDR2 SMNVEV (reference sequence). The CDR3 runs to 16 residues. The CDR3: CASSKRQGTRTDTQYF. CDR3 DNA sequence: TGTGCCAGCAGTAAACGACAGGGGACCCGCACAGATACGCAGTATTTT.

The chain is built from TRBV6-5 and TRBJ2-7, with 8 bases matching TRBD2. The CDR3 is 15 residues long. With 5 bases clipped from V and 2 bases from J, the junction kept 8 bases outside the gene matches. In germline, CDR1 is MNHEY, CDR2 SVGAGI. This CDR3 is CASSPAQRGTYEQYF. CDR3 DNA: TGTGCCAGCAGTCCCGCCCAGCGGGGGACCTACGAGCAGTACTTC.

The rearrangement links TRBV10-1 to TRBJ2-2; the D call may be TRBD1 or TRBD2 (6 bases each). CDR1 and CDR2 (germline): WNHNN, SYGVQD (reference sequence). There are 13 residues in the CDR3. V was pared by 8 bases and J by 6 bases, with 13 bases between. The chain's CDR3 is CASGEGGSGELFF. The CDR3 DNA follows: TGCGCCAGCGGGGAAGGGGGGTCCGGGGAGCTGTTTTTT.

The chain joins TRBV7-9 to TRBJ2-7; possibly TRBD1 or TRBD2 for D (7 bases each). This CDR3 is built from 15 residues. From germline, CDR1 is SEHNR and CDR2 FQNEAQ (reference sequence). Trimming shortened V by 4 bases and J by 2 bases, and 15 bases separated the two germline ends. In nucleotides, the CDR3 is TGTGCCAGCAGCTCCGCAGGGGGGGGCCCCTACGAGCAGTACTTC. Its translation is CASSSAGGGPYEQYF. Supplemented by reference TRBV7-9 and TRBJ2-7, the full variable domain reads DTGVSQNPRHKITKRGQNVTFRCDPISEHNRLYWYRQTLGQGPEFLTYFQNEAQLEKSRLLSDRFSAERPKGSFSTLEIQRTEQGDSAMYLCASSSAGGGPYEQYFGPGTRLTVT.

This clone was recorded once. The chain has TRBV11-2 and TRBJ2-5; 9 positions match TRBD2. CDR3 size: 16 residues. The V and J ends lost 3 bases and 2 bases, in that order; junction bases with no gene match: 7. Germline CDR1 is SGHAT and CDR2 is FQNNGV. This CDR3 reads CASSFQLAGEQETQYF. For the CDR3, the DNA is TGTGCCAGCAGCTTCCAATTAGCGGGAGAACAAGAGACCCAGTACTTC.

As DNA, the CDR3 is TGTGCCAGCAGGGAGGCGATAGCCCATTCCGACAATGAGCAGTTCTTC. Translating gives CASREAIAHSDNEQFF. The chain couples TRBV21-1 to TRBJ2-1; TRBD2 is the table's D call, not checked against the DNA. TRBV21-1 is tagged as a pseudogene. The CDR3 covers 16 residues.

The rearrangement joins TRBV7-9 to TRBJ2-5; no reliable D call. Germline V gives CDR1 SEHNR, CDR2 FQNEAQ (reference sequence). The CDR3 spans 14 residues. Trimming stripped 2 bases from V and 1 base from J, with 8 bases between. CDR3 coding DNA: TGTGCCAGCAGCTTACGGGCAGTCCAAGAGACCCAGTACTTC. Translation: CASSLRAVQETQYF. Using reference TRBV7-9 and TRBJ2-5 for the parts outside the CDR3, the full variable domain is DTGVSQNPRHKITKRGQNVTFRCDPISEHNRLYWYRQTLGQGPEFLTYFQNEAQLEKSRLLSDRFSAERPKGSFSTLEIQRTEQGDSAMYLCASSLRAVQETQYFGPGTRLLVL.

V gene TRBV5-4 combines with J gene TRBJ2-7; tentatively, D is TRBD2 (6 bases). Germline lookup yields CDR1 SGHNT and CDR2 YYREEE (reference sequence). V lost 2 bases and J 0 bases, leaving 15 bases between the germline ends. This CDR3 spans 16 amino acids. The CDR3 DNA reads TGTGCCAGCAGCTTACGCGTGGGAGGACTCTCCTACGAGCAGTACTTC. Translated: CASSLRVGGLSYEQYF.

The genes are TRBV18 and TRBJ2-5; 10 bases map to TRBD2. This CDR3 comprises 15 residues. V was pared by 6 bases and J by 2 bases, with 6 bases of the junction left unmatched. Germline V gives CDR1 KGHSH, CDR2 LQKENI. CDR3 sequence: CASSPGLASQETQYF. In nucleotides, the CDR3 is TGTGCCAGCTCCCCGGGACTAGCGAGTCAAGAGACCCAGTACTTC. Full variable domain (rest looked up from reference TRBV18 and TRBJ2-5): NAGVMQNPRHLVRRRGQEARLRCSPMKGHSHVYWYRQLPEEGLKFMVYLQKENIIDESGMPKERFSAEFPKEGPSILRIQQVVRGDSAAYFCASSPGLASQETQYFGPGTRLLVL.

This chain links TRBV7-9 with TRBJ2-7; unclear D gene. Germline V gene sequence: CDR1 SEHNR, CDR2 FQNEAQ (reference sequence). This CDR3 spans 12 amino acids. V lost 4 bases, J lost 6 bases, and 10 bases lay in between. The CDR3 here is CASSYSQIEQYF. CDR3 DNA sequence: TGTGCCAGCAGCTATTCACAGATCGAGCAGTACTTC.

The chain uses TRBV19 and TRBJ1-5, with no clear D. Trimming shortened V by 6 bases and J by 5 bases, and 11 bases separated the two germline ends. This CDR3 has 13 amino acids. Germline V gene sequence: CDR1 LNHDA, CDR2 SQIVND (reference sequence). The CDR3 region has the DNA TGTGCCAGTAGCATGCCCCCAGATCAGCCCCAGCATTTT. It yields the protein CASSMPPDQPQHF.

As concerns this clone: A junction end diverges from the germline sequence, so it may reflect a read error. J is TRBJ1-5 and V is TRBV6-5, with D perhaps TRBD1 (5 bases). The CDR3 extends over 12 amino acids. Germline loops: CDR1 MNHEY, CDR2 SVGAGI. The CDR3 DNA reads as TGTGCCAGCTCGGACACGCCGCAGGTCAAATACTTT. It is translated as CASSDTPQVKYF.

The chain combines TRBV19 with TRBJ2-4, with D possibly TRBD2 on 6 matching bases. The CDR3 is made up of 19 amino acids. Trimming shortened V by 5 bases and J by 0 bases, and 23 bases separated the two germline ends. The germline V gene has CDR1 LNHDA and CDR2 SQIVND (reference sequence). The DNA for the CDR3 is TGTGCCAGTAGTGGTGGTGAGGGGAGAGGAGGGTCAGCCAAAAACATTCAGTACTTC. It translates to CASSGGEGRGGSAKNIQYF. Drawing the rest from reference TRBV19 and TRBJ2-4, the complete variable domain is DGGITQSPKYLFRKEGQNVTLSCEQNLNHDAMYWYRQDPGQGLRLIYYSQIVNDFQKGDIAEGYSVSREKKESFPLTVTSAQKNPTAFYLCASSGGEGRGGSAKNIQYFGAGTRLSVL.

The V gene is TRBV2, the J gene TRBJ2-7; D perhaps matches TRBD1 (6 bases). V shed 8 bases and J shed 2 bases, with 13 bases lying between them. Per the germline V gene, CDR1 is SNHLY and CDR2 is FYNNEI. This CDR3 is 13 amino acids long. The CDR3 sequence: CASGDTDAYEQYF. CDR3 in DNA: TGTGCCAGCGGGGACACGGATGCCTACGAGCAGTACTTC.

The J gene is TRBJ1-1, the V gene TRBV11-3; no clear D gene. The CDR3 is 11 residues long. Trimming stripped 5 bases from V and 7 bases from J, with 8 bases between. The germline CDR1 and CDR2 sequences are SGHNT and YENEEA. The CDR3 nucleotides read TGTGCCAGCAGCCGGGGAGATGAAGCTTTCTTT. It yields the protein CASSRGDEAFF.

The chain is built from TRBV11-1 and TRBJ2-5; a possible D gene is TRBD2 (5 bases). In germline, CDR1 is SGHAT, CDR2 FQDESV (reference sequence). V gave up 5 bases and J gave up 3 bases, with 19 bases separating them. This CDR3 contains 16 residues. CDR3 in DNA: TGTGCCAGCAGCCCCGGGCCCGGCGCGGGCGAAGAGACCCAGTACTTC. This codes for CASSPGPGAGEETQYF.

The CDR3 DNA sequence: TGTGCCAGCAGCGAGATAACAGGGCCTACCGGGGAGCTGTTTTTT. It encodes CASSEITGPTGELFF. The chain joins TRBV11-2 to TRBJ2-2, with a possible D match to TRBD1 (6 bases). The V and J ends lost 5 bases and 5 bases respectively, with 15 bases between them. The CDR3 loop spans 15 amino acids. Germline V gene data show CDR1 as SGHAT and CDR2 as FQNNGV.

This clone was observed once. The chain uses TRBV7-9 and TRBJ2-7, with D unclear. Between the trimmed V and J ends, which lost 5 bases and 6 bases, there was a span of 8 bases. In germline, CDR1 is SEHNR, CDR2 FQNEAQ (reference sequence). CDR3 length: 11 amino acids. CDR3 bases: TGTGCCAGCAGCCCCGCAGGCGAGCAGTACTTC. This sequence encodes CASSPAGEQYF.

This chain joins TRBV9 and TRBJ1-2, with unresolved D. CDR3 length: 18 residues. The germline V gene has CDR1 SGDLS and CDR2 YYNGEE. V was pared by 3 bases and J by 4 bases, with 25 bases between. Here the CDR3 reads CASSALRCCRLIFYGYTF. CDR3 coding DNA: TGTGCCAGCAGCGCCTTACGGTGTTGCAGATTAATATTCTATGGCTACACCTTC.

The rearrangement links TRBV18 to TRBJ1-5; 7 bases are shared with TRBD1. After removal of 2 bases from V and 6 bases from J, the junction contained 10 bases not matched to a gene. This CDR3 contains 16 residues. The germline V gene encodes CDR1 KGHSH and CDR2 LQKENI. DNA for the CDR3: TGTGCCAGCTCACCAAATCCGGGACAGATGGGTCAGCCCCAGCATTTT. It codes for CASSPNPGQMGQPQHF.